This TCR beta chain came from a study of metastatic and nonmetastatic thyroid tumors. At the level of the study: Across peripheral blood and tumor or nodule tissue samples taken from malignant and benign thyroid patients, the repertoires were compared with one another. Overall study results and limits: Significantly greater TCR beta diversity was reportedly found in malignant thyroid tumors than in benign nodules (in blood and tumor).

In the original analysis: CDR3 was compared across clinicopathological groups, and the resulting differences were used to build a distant-metastasis classifier for papillary thyroid cancer. TCRdb reprocessed the PCR reads using MiXCR. TCRdb, not the original authors, processed these V and J calls. The sample consists of around 70,000 clones, more than 15% of them appearing once. This clone has ten or more counts. Its antigen is not identified. The germline gives CDR1 MGHRA, CDR2 YSYEKL. The CDR3 totals 15 residues. V lost 3 bases and J 2 bases, leaving 13 bases between the germline ends. No treatment had been given to any patient before thyroid surgery.

Sequenced input: blood. The sequence was obtained from a female donor with papillary thyroid cancer or a benign thyroid nodule (not recorded which). Some clones in this sample may be carry-over from other donors' samples. V usage is TRBV4-1 and J usage is TRBJ2-5; D gene uncertain. The CDR3 reads CASSQTYGVQETQYF. CDR3 nucleotides: TGCGCCAGCAGCCAGACTTATGGCGTGCAAGAGACCCAGTACTTC.